Sequencing of this T cell receptor beta chain was carried out in a study of T cells in Graves' hyperthyroidism and ophthalmopathy. RNA transcripts were the template for amplifying TCR beta CDR3 regions. The primer set for the first-round RT-PCR of the TCR CDR3 was HTBI. MiXCR, run by TCRdb on the multiplex PCR reads, gives a single entry per CDR3 protein. The table includes approximately 420,000 distinct CDR3 sequences, roughly an eighth detected once. This clonotype showed up many times. This CDR3 is 14 amino acids long. CDR1 and CDR2 from the germline V gene are MNHNS and SASEGT. V shed 4 bases and J shed 4 bases, with 13 bases lying between them.

The sequenced sample was blood. This clonotype originated in a woman aged 18-29 years with Graves' hyperthyroidism. V usage is TRBV6-1 and J usage is TRBJ1-1; weak D call: TRBD1 (6 bases). The CDR3 loop is CASSAGGLGTEAFF. The CDR3 DNA sequence: TGTGCCAGCAGTGCGGGGGGGCTGGGCACTGAAGCTTTCTTT.